The 5 T cell receptor beta chains below come from one sample, sequenced in a study of T cell responses to AZD1222 COVID-19 vaccine. Clones were read by immunoSEQ multiplex PCR, and TCRdb kept only the in-frame ones, dropping some. The sample shows about 110,000 clones, about 90% of them seen only once. The sample consisted of peripheral blood, taken on day 0 of AZD1222 vaccination. All receptors come from an adult in good health.

CDR3 nucleotides: TGTGCCAGCAGCCAAGAACAGTATGGCTACACCTTC. It encodes CASSQEQYGYTF. V usage is TRBV4-2 and J usage is TRBJ1-2; no clear D gene. The CDR3 loop spans 12 amino acids. The germline CDR1 and CDR2 sequences are LGHNA and YNFKEQ. Trimming cost V 0 bases and J 5 bases, with 4 bases left between them.

This chain joins TRBV18 and TRBJ2-7, with 8 bases that match TRBD1. CDR1 is KGHSH and CDR2 is LQKENI in the germline V gene. The CDR3 has 15 amino acids. V lost 2 bases and J lost 7; bases outside the gene matches: 10. The CDR3 region has the DNA TGTGCCAGCTCACCAGCAGGGGGCTATAAATCGGAGCAGTACTTC. Translated: CASSPAGGYKSEQYF.

The chain couples TRBV7-9 to TRBJ2-1; 10 bases align to TRBD2. The J segment lost 4 bases and the V segment lost 5 bases, leaving 5 bases of the junction unmatched. The CDR3 consists of 15 residues. CDR1 is SEHNR, CDR2 FQNEAQ, per germline (reference sequence). The CDR3 loop reads CASSPGLADYNEQFF. The CDR3 nucleotides read TGTGCCAGCAGCCCTGGACTAGCGGATTACAATGAGCAGTTCTTC. Full variable domain (missing parts from reference TRBV7-9 and TRBJ2-1): DTGVSQNPRHKITKRGQNVTFRCDPISEHNRLYWYRQTLGQGPEFLTYFQNEAQLEKSRLLSDRFSAERPKGSFSTLEIQRTEQGDSAMYLCASSPGLADYNEQFFGPGTRLTVL.

This chain links TRBV24-1 with TRBJ2-1, with 13 bases lining up with TRBD2. Germline V lookup: CDR1 KGHDR, CDR2 SFDVKD. The V and J ends lost 10 bases and 13 bases, in that order; junction bases with no gene match: 9. This CDR3 comprises 13 residues. CDR3 protein: CATGLAGEVAQFF. CDR3 nucleotides: TGTGCCACAGGACTAGCGGGAGAGGTGGCTCAGTTCTTC.

Here the CDR3 reads CASRHDRANEKLFF. Here the CDR3 DNA reads TGTGCCAGCAGACACGACAGGGCGAATGAAAAACTGTTTTTT. This chain connects TRBV6-5 to TRBJ1-4; 7 bases agree with TRBD1. V was clipped by 6 bases and J by 5 bases; unmatched bases: 6. The CDR3 sequence is 14 residues long. From germline, CDR1 is MNHEY and CDR2 SVGAGI.